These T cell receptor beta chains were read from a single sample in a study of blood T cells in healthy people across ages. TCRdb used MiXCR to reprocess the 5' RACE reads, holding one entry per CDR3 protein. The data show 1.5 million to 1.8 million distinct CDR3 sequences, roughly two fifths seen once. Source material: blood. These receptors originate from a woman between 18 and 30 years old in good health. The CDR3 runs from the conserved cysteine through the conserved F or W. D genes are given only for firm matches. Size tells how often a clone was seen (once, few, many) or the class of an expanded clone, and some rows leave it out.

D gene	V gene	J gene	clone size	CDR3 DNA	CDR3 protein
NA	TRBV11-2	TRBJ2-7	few	TGTGCCAGCAGCTTTCCGGGACCACCTGACGAGCAGTACTTC	CASSFPGPPDEQYF
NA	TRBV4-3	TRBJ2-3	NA	TGCGCCAGCAGCCAAGGGTACGGGACGGCAGATACGCAGTATTTT	CASSQGYGTADTQYF
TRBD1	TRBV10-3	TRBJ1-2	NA	TGTGCCATCAGCTACCCGGGACAGGGTGTGGAGGGCTACACCTTC	CAISYPGQGVEGYTF
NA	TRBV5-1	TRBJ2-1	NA	TGCGCCAGCAGCTCCAAGGGGTCTCAAGCCTACGAGCAGTTCTTC	CASSSKGSQAYEQFF
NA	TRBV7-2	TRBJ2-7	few	TGTGCCAGCAGCACCCCGGGACGATCCTACGAGCAGTACTTC	CASSTPGRSYEQYF
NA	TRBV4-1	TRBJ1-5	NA	TGCGCCAGCAGCCAACGAGGGGTCTCCAATCAGCCCCAGCATTTT	CASSQRGVSNQPQHF
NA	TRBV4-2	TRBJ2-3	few	TGTGCCAGCAGCCAAGATAGGAGGGCTGCTAGCACAGATACGCAGTATTTT	CASSQDRRAASTDTQYF
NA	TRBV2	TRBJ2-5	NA	TGTGCCAGCAGTGTAATTGGGGGGACCCAGTACTTC	CASSVIGGTQYF
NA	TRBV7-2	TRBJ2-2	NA	TGTGCCAGCAGTCCGGCCCCGGGGGAGCTGTTTTTT	CASSPAPGELFF
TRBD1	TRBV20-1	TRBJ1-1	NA	TGCAGTGCTAGAGATCCCGGGACAGGGATCTTCCCTTTCTTT	CSARDPGTGIFPFF
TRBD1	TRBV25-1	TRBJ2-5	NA	TGTGCCAGCAGTCACCGGGACAGGGAATGGGGAGAGACCCAGTACTTC	CASSHRDREWGETQYF
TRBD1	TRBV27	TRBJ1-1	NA	TGTGCCAGCAGTCCGCGGACAGGGGGCGTGAACACTGAAGCTTTCTTT	CASSPRTGGVNTEAFF
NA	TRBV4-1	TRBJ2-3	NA	TGCGCCAGCAGCGACGGGGAGTTTAGCACAGATACGCAGTATTTT	CASSDGEFSTDTQYF
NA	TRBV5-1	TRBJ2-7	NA	TGCGCCAGCAGCCTGGAGGGACAGAATATTGCCTCCTACGAGCAGTACTTC	CASSLEGQNIASYEQYF
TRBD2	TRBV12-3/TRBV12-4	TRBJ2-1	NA	TGTGCCAGCAGGCCACTAGCGGGAGGTGAGCAGTTCTTC	CASRPLAGGEQFF
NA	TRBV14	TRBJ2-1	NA	TGTGCCAGCAGCCATCCACAGATTAGGAGCGACAATGAGCAGTTCTTC	CASSHPQIRSDNEQFF
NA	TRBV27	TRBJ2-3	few	TGTGCCAGCAGTTCCGTAGCGAGCACAGATACGCAGTATTTT	CASSSVASTDTQYF
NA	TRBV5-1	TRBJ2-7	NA	TGCGCCAGCAGCTTGGATGCAGGGGTGGGGCTCTACGAGCAGTACTTC	CASSLDAGVGLYEQYF
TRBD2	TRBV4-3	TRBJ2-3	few	TGCGCCAGCAGCCAAGCAAGACTAGCGGCGGGTGATACGCAGTATTTT	CASSQARLAAGDTQYF
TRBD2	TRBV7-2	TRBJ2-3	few	TGTGCCAGCCACTGGCGGGGGGGCCTGAGTGCAGATACGCAGTATTTT	CASHWRGGLSADTQYF
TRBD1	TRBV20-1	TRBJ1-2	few	TGCAGTGCTGCACGGACAGGCATAAGAGGTGGCTACACCTTC	CSAARTGIRGGYTF
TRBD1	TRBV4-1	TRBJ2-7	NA	TGCGCCAGCAGCCAGAAGACAGGGGAGTACGAGCAGTACTTC	CASSQKTGEYEQYF
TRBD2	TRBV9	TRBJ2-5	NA	TGTGCCAGCAGCGTAGCTGGTAGCGGGGGGACCTACAGCCAAGAGACCCAGTACTTC	CASSVAGSGGTYSQETQYF
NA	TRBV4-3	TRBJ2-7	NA	TGCGCCAGCAGCCAAGATTGGCAGGGGAACTACGAGCAGTACTTC	CASSQDWQGNYEQYF
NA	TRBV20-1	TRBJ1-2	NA	TGCAGTGCCCGTCGCAGGGCCCTAGATGGCTACACCTTC	CSARRRALDGYTF
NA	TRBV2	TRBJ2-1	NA	TGTGCCAGCAGTGACCTTAACAATGAGCAGTTCTTC	CASSDLNNEQFF
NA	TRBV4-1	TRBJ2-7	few	TGCGCCAGCAGCCAAAAAGAGTACGAGCAGTACTTC	CASSQKEYEQYF
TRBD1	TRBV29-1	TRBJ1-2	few	TGCAGCGTCGGGACAGGGGCCCGTGGCTACACCTTC	CSVGTGARGYTF
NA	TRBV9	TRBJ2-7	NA	TGTGCCAGCAGCGTAGCTCGGGCTACGTACGAGCAGTACTTC	CASSVARATYEQYF
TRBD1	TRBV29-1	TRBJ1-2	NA	TGCAGCTATAAAACAGGGGGTGATGGCTACACCTTC	CSYKTGGDGYTF
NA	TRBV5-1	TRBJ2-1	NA	TGCGCCAGCAGCTTGGACGGGACACACTACAATGAGCAGTTCTTC	CASSLDGTHYNEQFF
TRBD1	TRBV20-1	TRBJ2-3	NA	TGCAGTGCTAGATGGACAGGAAGAGATACGCAGTATTTT	CSARWTGRDTQYF
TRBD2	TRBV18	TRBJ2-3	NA	TGTGCCAGCTCACCACGGTTTAGCGGGAGGGCCTCAGATACGCAGTATTTT	CASSPRFSGRASDTQYF
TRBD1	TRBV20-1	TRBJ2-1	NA	TGCAGTGCTAGAAGGGACAGGGCGAGTGAGCAGTTCTTC	CSARRDRASEQFF
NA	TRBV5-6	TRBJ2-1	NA	TGTGCCAGCAGCTTGGAAGGTGGTAGGTCCGTTAAGTTCTTC	CASSLEGGRSVKFF
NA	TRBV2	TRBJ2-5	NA	TGTGCCAGCATGATGTATAGGGGGGGAGCGGAGACCCAGTACTTC	CASMMYRGGAETQYF
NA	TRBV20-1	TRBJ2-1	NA	TGCAGTGCTAGACCGAGTGGGGGCCCAATCAATGAGCAGTTCTTC	CSARPSGGPINEQFF
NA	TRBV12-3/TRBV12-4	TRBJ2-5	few	TGTGCCAGCAGTCGGGACCAGAAGGAGACCCAGTACTTC	CASSRDQKETQYF
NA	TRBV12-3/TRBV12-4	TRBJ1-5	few	TGTGCCAGCAGTTTGGACCGGGCGGATCAGCCCCAGCATTTT	CASSLDRADQPQHF
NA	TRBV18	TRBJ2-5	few	TGTGCCAGCTCACCATCGACTCCGCTTCGGGAGCAGTACTTC	CASSPSTPLREQYF
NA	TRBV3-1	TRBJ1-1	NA	TGTGCCAGTACAAGAGGGAACACTGAAGCTTTCTTT	CASTRGNTEAFF
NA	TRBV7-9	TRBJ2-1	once	TGTGCCAGCAGCTTTCGAGTTGAGACCCAGTTCTTC	CASSFRVETQFF
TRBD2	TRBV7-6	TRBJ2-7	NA	TGTGCCAGCAGCGAGAGGACTAGCACCTACGAGCAGTACTTC	CASSERTSTYEQYF
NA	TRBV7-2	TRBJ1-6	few	TGTGCCAGCAGCTTAGGGTGGCAGCTTAATTCACCCCTCCACTTT	CASSLGWQLNSPLHF
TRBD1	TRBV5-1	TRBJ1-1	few	TGCGCCAGCAGCTCGTTACAGGGGGCCGGCACTGAAGCTTTCTTT	CASSSLQGAGTEAFF
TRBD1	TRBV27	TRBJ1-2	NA	TGTGCCAGCAGTCGCCCAGGGGGCTGTGGCTACACCTTC	CASSRPGGCGYTF
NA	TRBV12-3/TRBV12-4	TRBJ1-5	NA	TGTGCCAGCACCGGGGGGGCGGGTAATCAGCCCCAGCATTTT	CASTGGAGNQPQHF
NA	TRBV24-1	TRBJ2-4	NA	TGTGCCACCAGTGATTTTGTACAGGGCGAAAACATTCAGTACTTC	CATSDFVQGENIQYF
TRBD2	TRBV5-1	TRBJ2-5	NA	TGCGCCAGCAGCTTGGGGCTAGCGGGAGTGCGATACAATGAGCAGTACTTC	CASSLGLAGVRYNEQYF
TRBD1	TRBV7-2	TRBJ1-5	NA	TGTGCCAGCAGCTTCTCAGGGGGATTCGGTCAGCCCCAGCATTTT	CASSFSGGFGQPQHF
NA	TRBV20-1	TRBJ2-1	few	TGCAGTGCTAGAGATACTGTCGGGACCAATCCTTATGAGCAGTTCTTC	CSARDTVGTNPYEQFF
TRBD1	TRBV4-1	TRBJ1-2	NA	TGCGCCAGCAGCCAGCCCTGGACAGGGAACTATGGCTACACCTTC	CASSQPWTGNYGYTF
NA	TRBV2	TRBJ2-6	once	TGTGCCAGCAGTCGGGACCAGAGAAACTCTGGGGCCAACGTCCTGACTTTC	CASSRDQRNSGANVLTF
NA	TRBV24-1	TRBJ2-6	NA	TGTGCCACCAGTCGGGGAGCCTCTGGGGCCAACGTCCTGACTTTC	CATSRGASGANVLTF
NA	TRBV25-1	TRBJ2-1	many	TGTGCCAGCAGTGACCCCGGACTCGGGTACAATGAGCAGTTCTTC	CASSDPGLGYNEQFF
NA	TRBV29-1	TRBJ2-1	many	TGCAGCGTTGCAAGGGTTACCTACAATGAGCAGTTCTTC	CSVARVTYNEQFF
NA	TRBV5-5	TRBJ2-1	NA	TGTGCCAGCAACCCTGGGTCCAGGGCCTACAATGAGCAGTTCTTC	CASNPGSRAYNEQFF
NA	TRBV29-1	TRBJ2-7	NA	TGCAGCGTTGAACGTCCGGGGCCCCTACCCAATGAGCAGTACTTC	CSVERPGPLPNEQYF
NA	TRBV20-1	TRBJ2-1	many	TGCAGTGCCATGTATCGACGGGGCCTCTACAATGAGCAGTTCTTC	CSAMYRRGLYNEQFF
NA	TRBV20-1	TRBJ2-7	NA	TGCAGTGCTAAAGGGTGGAGTGACCACGAGCAGTACTTC	CSAKGWSDHEQYF